This T cell receptor (beta chain) was sequenced during a study of blood T cell repertoires in COVID-19. As handled by the study authors: By means of reference gene primer amplification, nucleated cell counts were estimated. Sequenced by immunoSEQ multiplex PCR; TCRdb stores in-frame clones only, minus some. That table is the source of V, J and clone size, and D and trimming were worked out from the DNA. The sample lists around 270,000 clones, about 88% seen once, with roughly 4% in the top ten. The sequence derives from a man in his sixties who had recovered from COVID-19. The sequenced material came from peripheral blood.

The CDR3 nucleotides read TGTGCCAGTAGTACGACAGGGGGGGACGGGACCCAGTACTTC. Translation gives CASSTTGGDGTQYF. The V gene is TRBV19, the J gene TRBJ2-5; 9 bases agree with TRBD1. The CDR3 length is 14 residues. J gave up 7 bases and V 4 bases, and 7 bases lay outside the gene matches. Germline values: CDR1 LNHDA, CDR2 SQIVND (reference sequence).